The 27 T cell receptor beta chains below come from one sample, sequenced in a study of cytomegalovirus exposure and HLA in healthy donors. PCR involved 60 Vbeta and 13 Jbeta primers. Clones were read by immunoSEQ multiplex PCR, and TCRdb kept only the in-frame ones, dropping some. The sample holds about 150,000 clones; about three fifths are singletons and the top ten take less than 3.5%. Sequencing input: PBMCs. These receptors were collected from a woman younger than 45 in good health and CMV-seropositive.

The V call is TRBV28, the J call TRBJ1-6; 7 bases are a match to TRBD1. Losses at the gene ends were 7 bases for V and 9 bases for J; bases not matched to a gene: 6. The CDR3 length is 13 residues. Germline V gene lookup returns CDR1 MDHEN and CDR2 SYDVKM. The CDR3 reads CASKRGRISPLHF. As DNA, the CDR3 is TGTGCCAGCAAAAGGGGGCGGATTTCACCCCTCCACTTT.

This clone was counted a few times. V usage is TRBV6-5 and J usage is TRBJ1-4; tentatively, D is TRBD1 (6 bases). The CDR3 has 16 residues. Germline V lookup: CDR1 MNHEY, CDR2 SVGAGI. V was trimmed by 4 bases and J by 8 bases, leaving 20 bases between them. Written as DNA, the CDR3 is TGTGCCAGCAGTTTGGGGCGGGGGCCAATCCGAGAAAAACTGTTTTTT. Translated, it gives CASSLGRGPIREKLFF.

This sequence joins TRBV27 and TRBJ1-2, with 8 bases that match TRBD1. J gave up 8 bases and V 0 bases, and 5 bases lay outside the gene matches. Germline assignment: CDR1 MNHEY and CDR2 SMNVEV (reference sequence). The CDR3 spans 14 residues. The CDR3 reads CASSLSQGAIGYTF. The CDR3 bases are TGTGCCAGCAGTTTATCTCAGGGGGCTATCGGCTACACCTTC.

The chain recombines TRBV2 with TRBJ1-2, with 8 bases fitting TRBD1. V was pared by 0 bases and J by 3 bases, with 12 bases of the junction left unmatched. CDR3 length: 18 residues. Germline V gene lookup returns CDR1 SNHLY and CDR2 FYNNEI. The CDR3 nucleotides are TGTGCCAGCAGTGAAGCCGGGACAGGCATCCTCCACTACTATGGCTACACCTTC. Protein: CASSEAGTGILHYYGYTF.

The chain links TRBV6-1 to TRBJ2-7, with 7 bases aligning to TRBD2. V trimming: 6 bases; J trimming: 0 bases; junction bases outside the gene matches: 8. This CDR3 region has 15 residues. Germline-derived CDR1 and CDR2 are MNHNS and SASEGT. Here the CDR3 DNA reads TGTGCCAGCAGGTATACTAGCGTAAGCTCCTACGAGCAGTACTTC. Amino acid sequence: CASRYTSVSSYEQYF.

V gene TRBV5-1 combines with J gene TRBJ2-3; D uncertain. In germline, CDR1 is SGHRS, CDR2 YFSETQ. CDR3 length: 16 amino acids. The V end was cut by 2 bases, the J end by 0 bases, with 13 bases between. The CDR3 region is CASSLDPRLSTDTQYF. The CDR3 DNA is TGCGCCAGCAGCTTAGACCCTCGACTTAGCACAGATACGCAGTATTTT.

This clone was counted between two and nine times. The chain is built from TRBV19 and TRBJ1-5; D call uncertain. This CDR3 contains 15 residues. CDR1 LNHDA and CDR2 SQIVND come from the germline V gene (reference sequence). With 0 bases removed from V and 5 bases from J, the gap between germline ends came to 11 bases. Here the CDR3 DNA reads TGTGCCAGTAGTATAGATCTCGGGTCGTATCAGCCCCAGCATTTT. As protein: CASSIDLGSYQPQHF.

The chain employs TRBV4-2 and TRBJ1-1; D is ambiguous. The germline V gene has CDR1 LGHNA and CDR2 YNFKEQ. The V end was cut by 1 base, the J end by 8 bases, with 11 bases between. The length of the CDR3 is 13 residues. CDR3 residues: CASSQVLEPEAFF. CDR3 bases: TGTGCCAGCAGCCAAGTATTGGAGCCGGAAGCTTTCTTT.

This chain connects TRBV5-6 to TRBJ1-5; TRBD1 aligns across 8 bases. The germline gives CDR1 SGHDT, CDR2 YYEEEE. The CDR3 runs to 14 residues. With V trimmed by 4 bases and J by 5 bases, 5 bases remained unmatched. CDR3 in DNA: TGTGCCAGCAGCAGACAGGGGTGGGATCAGCCCCAGCATTTT. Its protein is CASSRQGWDQPQHF.

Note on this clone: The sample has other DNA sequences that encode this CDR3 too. CDR3 sequence reads: CASSLAGGSYEQYF. CDR3 nucleotides: TGTGCCAGCAGCTTGGCGGGTGGCAGCTACGAGCAGTACTTC. The chain joins TRBV5-4 to TRBJ2-7; D remains ambiguous. Germline CDR1 reads SGHNT; CDR2 reads YYREEE (reference sequence). The germline V and J ends were trimmed by 0 bases and 3 bases, with 10 bases remaining between them. The CDR3 totals 14 residues.

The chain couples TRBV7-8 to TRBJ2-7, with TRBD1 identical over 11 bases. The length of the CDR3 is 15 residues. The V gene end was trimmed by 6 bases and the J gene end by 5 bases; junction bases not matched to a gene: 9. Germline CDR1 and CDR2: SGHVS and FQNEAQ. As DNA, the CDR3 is TGTGCCAGCAGGCCCGGGGACAGGGGGTTCCACGAGCAGTACTTC. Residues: CASRPGDRGFHEQYF. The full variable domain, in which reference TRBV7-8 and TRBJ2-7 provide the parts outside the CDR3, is GAGVSQSPRYKVAKRGQDVALRCDPISGHVSLFWYQQALGQGPEFLTYFQNEAQLDKSGLPSDRFFAERPEGSVSTLKIQRTQQEDSAVYLCASRPGDRGFHEQYFGPGTRLTVT.

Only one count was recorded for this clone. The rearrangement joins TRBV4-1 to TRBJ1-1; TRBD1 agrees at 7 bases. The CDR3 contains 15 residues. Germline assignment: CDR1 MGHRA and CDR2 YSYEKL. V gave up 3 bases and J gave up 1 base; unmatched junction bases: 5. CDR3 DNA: TGCGCCAGCAGCCAGCAACAGGGGCGGAACACTGAAGCTTTCTTT. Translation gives CASSQQQGRNTEAFF.

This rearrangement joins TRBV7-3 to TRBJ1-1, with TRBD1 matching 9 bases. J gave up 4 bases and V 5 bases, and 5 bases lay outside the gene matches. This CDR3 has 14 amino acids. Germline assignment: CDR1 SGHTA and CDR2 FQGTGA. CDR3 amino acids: CASSATGGITEAFF. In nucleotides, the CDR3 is TGTGCCAGCAGCGCGACAGGGGGAATCACTGAAGCTTTCTTT.

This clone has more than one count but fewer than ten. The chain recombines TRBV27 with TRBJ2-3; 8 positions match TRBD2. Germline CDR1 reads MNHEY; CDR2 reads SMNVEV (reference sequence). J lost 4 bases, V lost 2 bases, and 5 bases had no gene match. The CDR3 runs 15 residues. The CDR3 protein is CASSLTGGMADTQYF. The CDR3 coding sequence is TGTGCCAGCAGTTTAACGGGAGGGATGGCAGATACGCAGTATTTT.

The CDR3 DNA reads TGTGCCAGCAGCTTTGGGACAGCTGAAAAACTGTTTTTT. Residues: CASSFGTAEKLFF. The chain couples TRBV5-4 to TRBJ1-4, with 7 positions matching TRBD1. The CDR3 sequence is 13 residues long. From germline, CDR1 is SGHNT and CDR2 YYREEE (reference sequence). V lost 2 bases, J lost 7 bases, and 2 bases stayed unmatched.

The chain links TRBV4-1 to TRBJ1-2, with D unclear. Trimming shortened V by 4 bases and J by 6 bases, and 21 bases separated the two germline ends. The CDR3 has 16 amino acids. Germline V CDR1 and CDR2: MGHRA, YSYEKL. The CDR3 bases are TGCGCCAGCAGCCCCCGTCCGAGCGAGGTCGTAGATGGCTACACCTTC. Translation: CASSPRPSEVVDGYTF.

The CDR3 reads CASTSGGSSYNEQFF. CDR3 DNA: TGTGCCAGCACGTCGGGTGGAAGCTCCTACAATGAGCAGTTCTTC. J is TRBJ2-1 and V is TRBV6-6; D unclear. Germline V CDR1 and CDR2: MNHNY, SVGAGI (reference sequence). The V and J ends lost 7 bases and 0 bases respectively, with 13 bases between them. The CDR3 totals 15 residues.

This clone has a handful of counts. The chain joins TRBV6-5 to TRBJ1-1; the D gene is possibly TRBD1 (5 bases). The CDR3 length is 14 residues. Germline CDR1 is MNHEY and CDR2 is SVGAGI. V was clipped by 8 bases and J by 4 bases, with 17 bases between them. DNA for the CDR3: TGTGCCAGCGGGCCCCTGGATAGGGGCACTGAAGCTTTCTTT. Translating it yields CASGPLDRGTEAFF.

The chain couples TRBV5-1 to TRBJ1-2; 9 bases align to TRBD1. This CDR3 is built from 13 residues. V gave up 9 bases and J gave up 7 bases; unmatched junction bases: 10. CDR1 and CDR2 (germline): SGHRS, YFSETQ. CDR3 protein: CATGGGQGSGYTF. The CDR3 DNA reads TGCGCCACGGGTGGAGGACAGGGGTCTGGCTACACCTTC. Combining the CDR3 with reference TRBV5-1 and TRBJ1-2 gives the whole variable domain KAGVTQTPRYLIKTRGQQVTLSCSPISGHRSVSWYQQTPGQGLQFLFEYFSETQRNKGNFPGRFSGRQFSNSRSEMNVSTLELGDSALYLCATGGGQGSGYTFGSGTRLTVV.

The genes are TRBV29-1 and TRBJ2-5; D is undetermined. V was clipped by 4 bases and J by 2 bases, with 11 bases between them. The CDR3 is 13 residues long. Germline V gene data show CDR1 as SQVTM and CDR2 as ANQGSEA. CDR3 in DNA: TGCAGCGTTGGGGTGAGGAGACAAGAGACCCAGTACTTC. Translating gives CSVGVRRQETQYF.

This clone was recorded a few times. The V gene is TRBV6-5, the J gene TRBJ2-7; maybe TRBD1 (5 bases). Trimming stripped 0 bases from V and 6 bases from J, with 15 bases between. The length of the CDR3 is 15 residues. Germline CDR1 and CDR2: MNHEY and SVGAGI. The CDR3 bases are TGTGCCAGCAGTTACTCGATAGGGGCCCCTGGCGAGCAGTACTTC. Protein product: CASSYSIGAPGEQYF.

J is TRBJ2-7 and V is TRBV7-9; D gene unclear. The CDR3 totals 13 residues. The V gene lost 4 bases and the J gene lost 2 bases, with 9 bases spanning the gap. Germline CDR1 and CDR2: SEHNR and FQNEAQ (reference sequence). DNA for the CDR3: TGTGCCAGCAGCTCCGGTCGCGCCTACGAGCAGTACTTC. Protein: CASSSGRAYEQYF.

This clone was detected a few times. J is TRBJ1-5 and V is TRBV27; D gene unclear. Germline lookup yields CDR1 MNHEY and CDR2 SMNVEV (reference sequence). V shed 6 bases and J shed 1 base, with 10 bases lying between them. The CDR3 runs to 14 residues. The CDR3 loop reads CASRPGGSNQPQHF. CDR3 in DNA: TGTGCCAGCAGACCGGGTGGCAGCAATCAGCCCCAGCATTTT.

The CDR3 sequence: CASSPKGMETQYF. DNA of the CDR3: TGTGCCAGCAGCCCCAAGGGGATGGAGACCCAGTACTTC. The chain joins TRBV13 to TRBJ2-5; D is perhaps TRBD1 (5 bases). Trimming left V 5 bases short and J 5 bases short, with 12 bases between. The CDR3 contains 13 residues. Germline CDR1 PRHDT, CDR2 FYEKMQ (reference sequence). Full variable domain (outside the CDR3, taken from reference TRBV13 and TRBJ2-5): AAGVIQSPRHLIKEKRETATLKCYPIPRHDTVYWYQQGPGQDPQFLISFYEKMQSDKGSIPDRFSAQQFSDYHSELNMSSLELGDSALYFCASSPKGMETQYFGPGTRLLVL.

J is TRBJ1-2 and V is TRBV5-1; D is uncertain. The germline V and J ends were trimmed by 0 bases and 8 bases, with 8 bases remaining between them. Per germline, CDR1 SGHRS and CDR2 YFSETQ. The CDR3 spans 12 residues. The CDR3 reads CASSLAGWGYTF. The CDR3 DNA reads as TGCGCCAGCAGCTTGGCGGGTTGGGGCTACACCTTC. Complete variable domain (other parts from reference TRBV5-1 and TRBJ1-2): KAGVTQTPRYLIKTRGQQVTLSCSPISGHRSVSWYQQTPGQGLQFLFEYFSETQRNKGNFPGRFSGRQFSNSRSEMNVSTLELGDSALYLCASSLAGWGYTFGSGTRLTVV.

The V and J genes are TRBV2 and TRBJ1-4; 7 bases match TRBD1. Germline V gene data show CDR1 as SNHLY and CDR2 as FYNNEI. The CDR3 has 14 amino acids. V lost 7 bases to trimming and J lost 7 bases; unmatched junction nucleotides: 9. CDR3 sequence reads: CASTGQGVSEKLFF. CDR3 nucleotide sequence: TGTGCCAGCACCGGGCAGGGGGTCAGTGAAAAACTGTTTTTT.

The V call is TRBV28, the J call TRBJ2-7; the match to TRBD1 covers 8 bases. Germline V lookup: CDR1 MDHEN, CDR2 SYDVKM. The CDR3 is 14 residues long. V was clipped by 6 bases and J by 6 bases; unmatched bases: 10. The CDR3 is CASRATGGRSEQYF. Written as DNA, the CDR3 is TGTGCCAGCAGAGCTACAGGGGGACGCAGCGAGCAGTACTTC.